The 8 T cell receptor beta chains reported below all come from one sample, sequenced in a study of identifying expanded T cells in peripheral blood. This table comes from immunoSEQ multiplex PCR, and its TCRdb copy is limited to in-frame clones, with some not included. The sample comprises about 94,000 clones, roughly 88% of which are singletons, and less than 6% rests with the top ten. Source material: blood. These TCRs come from a person aged 18 to 75 in good health.

This sequence joins TRBV11-3 and TRBJ2-3; 11 nucleotides line up with TRBD2. Germline-derived CDR1 and CDR2 are SGHNT and YENEEA. The V and J ends lost 4 bases and 0 bases, in that order; junction bases with no gene match: 6. The CDR3 consists of 17 residues. The CDR3 nucleotides read TGTGCCAGCAGCTCCGGAATAGCGGGGGGGAGCACAGATACGCAGTATTTT. Protein sequence: CASSSGIAGGSTDTQYF.

The chain is built from TRBV30 and TRBJ1-6; tentatively, D is TRBD1 (6 bases). V lost 2 bases and J lost 9, with 14 bases in between. The length of the CDR3 is 14 residues. The germline V gene encodes CDR1 GTSNPN and CDR2 SVGIG (reference sequence). The CDR3 DNA follows: TGTGCCTGGAGTTTGGGGAACAGGGTTTCACCCCTCCACTTT. Its protein is CAWSLGNRVSPLHF.

The rearrangement uses TRBV4-2 and TRBJ2-7; D is perhaps TRBD2 (5 bases). Germline-derived CDR1 and CDR2 are LGHNA and YNFKEQ. This CDR3 comprises 17 residues. Trimming removed 1 base from V and 0 bases from J, with 16 bases in between. The CDR3 sequence is CASSQGIQRTSSYEQYF. The CDR3 DNA reads TGTGCCAGCAGCCAAGGTATTCAGCGGACCAGCTCCTACGAGCAGTACTTC.

This rearrangement joins TRBV5-5 to TRBJ1-1; 7 nucleotides line up with TRBD1. Germline CDR1 and CDR2: SGHKS and YYEKEE (reference sequence). The CDR3 loop spans 15 amino acids. V trimming: 4 bases; J trimming: 6 bases; junction bases outside the gene matches: 12. The CDR3 nucleotides read TGTGCCAGCAGCGCCGGGACAGCGGGGTTCCCTGAAGCTTTCTTT. Protein product: CASSAGTAGFPEAFF. Variable domain in full (rest from reference TRBV5-5 and TRBJ1-1): DAGVTQSPTHLIKTRGQQVTLRCSPISGHKSVSWYQQVLGQGPQFIFQYYEKEERGRGNFPDRFSARQFPNYSSELNVNALLLGDSALYLCASSAGTAGFPEAFFGQGTRLTVV.

This clone showed up just a few times. This chain connects TRBV19 to TRBJ1-3; D gene uncertain. V was clipped by 8 bases and J by 0 bases, with 8 bases between them. The CDR3 loop spans 13 amino acids. Germline values: CDR1 LNHDA, CDR2 SQIVND (reference sequence). The DNA for the CDR3 is TGTGCCAGTCGACGGACCTCTGGAAACACCATATATTTT. Translated, it gives CASRRTSGNTIYF.

In its sample, this clone was seen once. The rearrangement uses TRBV7-9 and TRBJ2-5; D ambiguous. V was cut by 2 bases and J by 5 bases, with 15 bases left in between. Germline CDR1 is SEHNR and CDR2 is FQNEAQ (reference sequence). CDR3 length: 15 amino acids. The CDR3 spells CASSLKRAVVETQYF. The CDR3 DNA sequence: TGTGCCAGCAGCTTAAAAAGAGCAGTGGTGGAGACCCAGTACTTC.

The chain combines TRBV6-1 with TRBJ1-2, with D perhaps matching TRBD1 (5 bases). V lost 0 bases and J 8 bases, leaving 16 bases between the germline ends. This CDR3 contains 15 residues. The V gene's germline CDR1 is MNHNS and CDR2 SASEGT. The CDR3 sequence: CASSEATRGSGGYTF. In DNA, the CDR3 is TGTGCCAGCAGTGAAGCGACTCGGGGCAGTGGGGGCTACACCTTC.

This chain links TRBV11-1 with TRBJ1-3; D ambiguous. CDR1 and CDR2 from the germline V gene are SGHAT and FQDESV (reference sequence). Trimming shortened V by 5 bases and J by 7 bases, and 9 bases separated the two germline ends. The CDR3 contains 12 residues. For the CDR3, the DNA is TGTGCCAGCAGCACGTCAAGGAACACCATATATTTT. Translation gives CASSTSRNTIYF.